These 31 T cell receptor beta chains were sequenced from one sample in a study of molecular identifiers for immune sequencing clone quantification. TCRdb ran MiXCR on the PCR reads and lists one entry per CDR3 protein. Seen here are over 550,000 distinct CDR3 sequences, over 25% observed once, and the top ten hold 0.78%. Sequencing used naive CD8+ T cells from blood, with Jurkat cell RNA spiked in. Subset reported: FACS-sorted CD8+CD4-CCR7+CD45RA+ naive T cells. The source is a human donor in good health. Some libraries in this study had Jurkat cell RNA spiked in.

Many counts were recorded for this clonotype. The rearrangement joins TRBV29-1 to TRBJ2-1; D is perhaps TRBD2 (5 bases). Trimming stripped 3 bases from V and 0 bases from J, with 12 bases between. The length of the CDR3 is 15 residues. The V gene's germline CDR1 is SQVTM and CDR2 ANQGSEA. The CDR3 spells CSVDGGPSSYNEQFF. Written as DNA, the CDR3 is TGCAGCGTTGACGGCGGGCCCAGCTCCTACAATGAGCAGTTCTTC.

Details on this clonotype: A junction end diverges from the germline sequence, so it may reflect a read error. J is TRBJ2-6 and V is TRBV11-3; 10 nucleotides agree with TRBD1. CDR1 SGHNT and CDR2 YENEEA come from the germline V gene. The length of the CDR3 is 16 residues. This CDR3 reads CASSAGQGYGANILTF. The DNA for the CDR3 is TGTGCCAGCAGCGCGGGACAGGGGTACGGGGCCAACATCCTGACTTTC.

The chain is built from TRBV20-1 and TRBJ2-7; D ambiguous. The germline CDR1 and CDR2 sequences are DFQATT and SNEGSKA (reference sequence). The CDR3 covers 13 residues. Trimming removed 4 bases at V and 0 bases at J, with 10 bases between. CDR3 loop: CSATDLSSYEQYF. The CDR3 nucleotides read TGCAGTGCTACGGACCTGAGCTCCTACGAGCAGTACTTC.

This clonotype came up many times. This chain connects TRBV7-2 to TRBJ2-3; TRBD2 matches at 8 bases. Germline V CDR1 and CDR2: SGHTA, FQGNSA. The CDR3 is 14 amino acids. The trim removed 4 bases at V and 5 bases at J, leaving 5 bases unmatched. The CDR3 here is CASSSGLEIDTQYF. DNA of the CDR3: TGTGCCAGCAGCTCGGGACTAGAAATAGATACGCAGTATTTT.

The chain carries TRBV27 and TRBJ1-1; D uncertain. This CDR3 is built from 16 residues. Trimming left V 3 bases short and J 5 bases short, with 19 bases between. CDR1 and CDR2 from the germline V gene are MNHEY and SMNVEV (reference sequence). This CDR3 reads CASSFGPSTGVTEAFF. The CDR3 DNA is TGTGCCAGCAGTTTTGGGCCCTCAACTGGGGTGACTGAAGCTTTCTTT.

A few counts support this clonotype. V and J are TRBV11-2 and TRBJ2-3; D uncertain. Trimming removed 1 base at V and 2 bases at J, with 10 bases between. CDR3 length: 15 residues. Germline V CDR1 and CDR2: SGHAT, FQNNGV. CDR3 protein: CASSLAPGFTDTQYF. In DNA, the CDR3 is TGTGCCAGCAGCTTAGCCCCCGGGTTCACAGATACGCAGTATTTT. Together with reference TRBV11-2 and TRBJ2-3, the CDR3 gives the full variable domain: EAGVAQSPRYKIIEKRQSVAFWCNPISGHATLYWYQQILGQGPKLLIQFQNNGVVDDSQLPKDRFSAERLKGVDSTLKIQPAKLEDSAVYLCASSLAPGFTDTQYFGPGTRLTVL.

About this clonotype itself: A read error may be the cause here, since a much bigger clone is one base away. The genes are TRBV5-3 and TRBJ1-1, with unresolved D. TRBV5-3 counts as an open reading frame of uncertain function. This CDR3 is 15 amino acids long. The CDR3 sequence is CASSSEGSMNTEAFF. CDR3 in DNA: TGTGCCAGCAGCTCGGAAGGATCAATGAACACTGAAGCTTTCTTT.

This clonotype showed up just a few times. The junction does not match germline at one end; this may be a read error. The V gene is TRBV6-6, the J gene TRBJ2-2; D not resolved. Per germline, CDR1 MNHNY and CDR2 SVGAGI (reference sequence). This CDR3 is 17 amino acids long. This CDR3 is CASSYPRTRSPTRELFF. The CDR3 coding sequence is TGTGCCAGCAGTTACCCAAGAACCCGAAGCCCCACCCGGGAGCTGTTTTTT.

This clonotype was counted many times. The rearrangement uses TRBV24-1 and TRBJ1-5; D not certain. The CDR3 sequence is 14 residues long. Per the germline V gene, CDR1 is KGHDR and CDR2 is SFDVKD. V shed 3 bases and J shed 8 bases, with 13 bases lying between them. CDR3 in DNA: TGTGCCACCAGTGATGGCGGAGCGTCGGAGCCCCAGCATTTT. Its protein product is CATSDGGASEPQHF.

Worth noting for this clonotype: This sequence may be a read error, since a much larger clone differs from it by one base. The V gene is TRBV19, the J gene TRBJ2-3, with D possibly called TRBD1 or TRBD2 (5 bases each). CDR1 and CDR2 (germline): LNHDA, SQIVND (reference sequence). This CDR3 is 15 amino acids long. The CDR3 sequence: CAGSIVGGSTDTQYF. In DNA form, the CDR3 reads TGTGCCGGTAGTATAGTTGGGGGAAGCACAGATACGCAGTATTTT.

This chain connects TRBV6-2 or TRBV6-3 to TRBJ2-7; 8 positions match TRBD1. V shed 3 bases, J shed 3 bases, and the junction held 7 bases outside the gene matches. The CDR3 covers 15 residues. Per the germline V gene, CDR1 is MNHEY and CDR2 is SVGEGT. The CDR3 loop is CASSYRYRGDYEQYF. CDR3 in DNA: TGTGCCAGCAGTTATCGATACAGGGGGGACTACGAGCAGTACTTC.

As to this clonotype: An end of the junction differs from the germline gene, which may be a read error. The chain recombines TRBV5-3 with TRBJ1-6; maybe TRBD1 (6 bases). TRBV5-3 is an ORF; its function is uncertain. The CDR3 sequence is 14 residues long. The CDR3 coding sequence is TGTGCCAGCAGCGCGGGACACAATAATTCACCCCTCCGCTTT. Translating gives CASSAGHNNSPLRF.

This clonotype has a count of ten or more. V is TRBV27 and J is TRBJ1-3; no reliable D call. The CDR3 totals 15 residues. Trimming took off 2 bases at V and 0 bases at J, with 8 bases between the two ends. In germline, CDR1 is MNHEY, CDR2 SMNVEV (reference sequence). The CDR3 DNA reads TGTGCCAGCAGTTTAGGGCCATCCTCTGGAAACACCATATATTTT. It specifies CASSLGPSSGNTIYF.

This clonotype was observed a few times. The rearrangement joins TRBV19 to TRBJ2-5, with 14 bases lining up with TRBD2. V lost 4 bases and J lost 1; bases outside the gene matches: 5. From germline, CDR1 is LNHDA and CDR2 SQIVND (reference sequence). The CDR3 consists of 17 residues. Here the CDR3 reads CASSKGLAGEFQETQYF. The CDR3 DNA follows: TGTGCCAGTAGTAAGGGACTAGCGGGAGAGTTCCAAGAGACCCAGTACTTC.

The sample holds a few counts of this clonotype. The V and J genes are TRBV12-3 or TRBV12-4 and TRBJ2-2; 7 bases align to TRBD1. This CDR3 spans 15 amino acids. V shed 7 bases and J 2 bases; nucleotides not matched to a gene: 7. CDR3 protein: CASKLDRTNTGELFF. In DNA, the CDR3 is TGTGCCAGCAAACTGGACAGGACCAACACCGGGGAGCTGTTTTTT.

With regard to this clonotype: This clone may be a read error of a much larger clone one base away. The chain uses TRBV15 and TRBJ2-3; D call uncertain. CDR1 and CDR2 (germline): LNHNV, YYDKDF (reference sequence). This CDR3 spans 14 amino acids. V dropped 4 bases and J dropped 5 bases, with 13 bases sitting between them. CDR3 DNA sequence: TGTGCCACCAGCACCCAAATTCTAAGAGATACGCAGTATTTT. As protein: CATSTQILRDTQYF.

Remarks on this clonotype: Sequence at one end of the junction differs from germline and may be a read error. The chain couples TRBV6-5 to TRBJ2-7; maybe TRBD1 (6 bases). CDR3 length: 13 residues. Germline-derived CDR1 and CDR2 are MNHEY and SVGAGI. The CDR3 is CDSGTANREEQYF. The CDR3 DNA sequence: TGTGACAGCGGTACCGCTAACAGGGAGGAGCAGTACTTC.

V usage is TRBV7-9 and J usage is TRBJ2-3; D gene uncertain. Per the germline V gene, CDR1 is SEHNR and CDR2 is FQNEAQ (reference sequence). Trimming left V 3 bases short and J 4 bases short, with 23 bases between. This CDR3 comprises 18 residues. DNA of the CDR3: TGTGCCAGCAGCTTTAGCCGGCTTATGGCAGAATGCGCAGATACGCAGTATTTT. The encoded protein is CASSFSRLMAECADTQYF.

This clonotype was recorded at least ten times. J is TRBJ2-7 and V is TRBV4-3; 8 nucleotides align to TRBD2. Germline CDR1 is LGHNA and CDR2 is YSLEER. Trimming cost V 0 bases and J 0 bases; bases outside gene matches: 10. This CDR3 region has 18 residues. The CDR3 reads CASSQESALAGTSYEQYF. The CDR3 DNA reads TGCGCCAGCAGCCAAGAATCGGCCCTAGCGGGTACCTCCTACGAGCAGTACTTC.

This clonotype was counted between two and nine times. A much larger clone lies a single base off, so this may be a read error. In DNA, the CDR3 is TGTGCCACGGGACCGAGCTCCTGCGAGCAGTACTTC. It encodes CATGPSSCEQYF. This chain connects TRBV28 to TRBJ2-7, with D perhaps matching TRBD1 or TRBD2 (5 bases each). This CDR3 comprises 12 residues. Germline CDR1 reads MDHEN; CDR2 reads SYDVKM.

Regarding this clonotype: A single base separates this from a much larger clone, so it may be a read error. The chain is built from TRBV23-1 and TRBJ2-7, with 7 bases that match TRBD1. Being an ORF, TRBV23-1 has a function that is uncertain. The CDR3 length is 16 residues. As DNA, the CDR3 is TGCGCCAGCGGTCAGTCCGGACGGGACAGCCTCTACGAGCAGTACTTC. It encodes CASGQSGRDSLYEQYF.

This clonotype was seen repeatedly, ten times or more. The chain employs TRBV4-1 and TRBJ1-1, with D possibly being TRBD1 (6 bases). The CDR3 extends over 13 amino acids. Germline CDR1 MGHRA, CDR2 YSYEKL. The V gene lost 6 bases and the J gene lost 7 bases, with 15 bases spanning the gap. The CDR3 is CASSLNRDNEAFF. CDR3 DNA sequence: TGCGCCAGCAGTCTAAACCGGGACAATGAAGCTTTCTTT.

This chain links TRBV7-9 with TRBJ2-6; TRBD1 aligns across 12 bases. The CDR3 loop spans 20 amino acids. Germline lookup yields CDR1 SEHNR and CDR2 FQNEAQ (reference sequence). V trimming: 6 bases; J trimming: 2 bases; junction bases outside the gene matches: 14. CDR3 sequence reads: CASRDYMGQGASTGANVLTF. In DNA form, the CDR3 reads TGTGCCAGCAGAGATTATATGGGACAGGGGGCATCAACTGGGGCCAACGTCCTGACTTTC. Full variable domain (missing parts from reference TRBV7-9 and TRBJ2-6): DTGVSQNPRHKITKRGQNVTFRCDPISEHNRLYWYRQTLGQGPEFLTYFQNEAQLEKSRLLSDRFSAERPKGSFSTLEIQRTEQGDSAMYLCASRDYMGQGASTGANVLTFGAGSRLTVL.

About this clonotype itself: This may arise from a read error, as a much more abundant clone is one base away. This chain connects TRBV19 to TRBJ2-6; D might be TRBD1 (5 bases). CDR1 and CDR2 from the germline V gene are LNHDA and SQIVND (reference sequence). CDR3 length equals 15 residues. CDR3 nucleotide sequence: TGTGCCAGTAGTATAGATGGCTCTGGGGCCAACGTCCAGACTTTC. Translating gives CASSIDGSGANVQTF.

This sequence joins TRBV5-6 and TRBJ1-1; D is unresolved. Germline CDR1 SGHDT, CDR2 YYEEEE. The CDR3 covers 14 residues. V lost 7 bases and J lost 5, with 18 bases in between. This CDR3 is CASGPNQWRTEAFF. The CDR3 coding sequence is TGTGCCAGCGGCCCTAATCAGTGGAGGACTGAAGCTTTCTTT.

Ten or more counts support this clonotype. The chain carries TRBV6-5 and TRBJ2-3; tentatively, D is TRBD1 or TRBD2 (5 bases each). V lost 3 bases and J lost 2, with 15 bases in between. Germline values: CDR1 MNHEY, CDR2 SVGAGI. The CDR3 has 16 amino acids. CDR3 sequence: CASSYSLGTTTDTQYF. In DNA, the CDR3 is TGTGCCAGCAGTTATTCTCTCGGGACCACCACAGATACGCAGTATTTT.

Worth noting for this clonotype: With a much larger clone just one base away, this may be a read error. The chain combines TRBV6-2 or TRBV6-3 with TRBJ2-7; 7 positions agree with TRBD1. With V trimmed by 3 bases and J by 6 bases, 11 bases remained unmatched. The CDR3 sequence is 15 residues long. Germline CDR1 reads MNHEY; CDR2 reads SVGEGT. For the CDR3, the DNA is TGTGCCAGCAGTTATATTCGAACAGGGGTCGCCGAGCAGTACTTC. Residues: CASSYIRTGVAEQYF.

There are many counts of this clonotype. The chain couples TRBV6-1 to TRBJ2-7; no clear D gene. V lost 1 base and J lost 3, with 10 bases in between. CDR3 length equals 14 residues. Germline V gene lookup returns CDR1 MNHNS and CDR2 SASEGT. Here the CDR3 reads CASSEVDKGYEQYF. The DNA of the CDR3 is TGTGCCAGCAGTGAAGTAGACAAGGGCTACGAGCAGTACTTC.

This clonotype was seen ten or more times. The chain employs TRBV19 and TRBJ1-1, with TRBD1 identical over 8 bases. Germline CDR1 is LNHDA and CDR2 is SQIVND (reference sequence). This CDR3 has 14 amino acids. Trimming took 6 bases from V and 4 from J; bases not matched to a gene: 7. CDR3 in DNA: TGTGCCAGTAGCAATCAGGGGGCGGTCACTGAAGCTTTCTTT. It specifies CASSNQGAVTEAFF.

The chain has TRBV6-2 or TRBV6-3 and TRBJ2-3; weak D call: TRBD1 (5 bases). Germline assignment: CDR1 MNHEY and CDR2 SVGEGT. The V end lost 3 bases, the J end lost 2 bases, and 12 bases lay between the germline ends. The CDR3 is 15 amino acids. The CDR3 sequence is CASSYQDTYTDTQYF. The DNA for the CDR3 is TGTGCCAGCAGTTATCAGGACACGTACACAGATACGCAGTATTTT.

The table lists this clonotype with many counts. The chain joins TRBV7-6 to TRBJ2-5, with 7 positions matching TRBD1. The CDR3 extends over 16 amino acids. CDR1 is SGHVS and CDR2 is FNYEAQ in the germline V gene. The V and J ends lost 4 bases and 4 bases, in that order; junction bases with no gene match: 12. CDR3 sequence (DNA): TGTGCCAGCAGCTGGGCCCCGGGACAGTCCCCAGAGACCCAGTACTTC. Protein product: CASSWAPGQSPETQYF.